This T cell receptor beta chain was identified during a study of T cells in Graves' hyperthyroidism and ophthalmopathy. Amplification of TCR beta CDR3 regions used RNA as the template. The HTBI primer set was used in a first-round RT-PCR of the TCR CDR3. One entry per CDR3 protein, called by TCRdb with MiXCR from the multiplex PCR reads. Counted here are some 270,000 distinct CDR3 sequences, around 13% occurring once; the ten biggest clones make up approximately 7.9%. Germline V gene data show CDR1 as DFQATT and CDR2 as SNEGSKA (reference sequence). The germline V and J ends were trimmed by 0 bases and 5 bases, with 14 bases remaining between them. There are 15 residues in the CDR3. This clonotype was counted many times.

Specimen: blood. The sequence came from a woman in her thirties or forties with Graves' hyperthyroidism. V usage is TRBV20-1 and J usage is TRBJ2-1; possibly TRBD2 for D (6 bases). CDR3 DNA: TGCAGTGCTAGAGATTGGCAGCGGGTCCACAATGAGCAGTTCTTC. Translated, it gives CSARDWQRVHNEQFF.